This T cell receptor (beta chain) was documented in a study of T-cell reconstitution after alpha-beta-depleted transplantation in children. TCRbeta library preparation incorporated unique molecular identifiers. TCRdb re-derived calls from the PCR reads in MiXCR, one entry per CDR3 protein. The table records some 280,000 distinct CDR3 sequences, about a tenth of them present only once. The CDR3 has 14 residues. Per the germline V gene, CDR1 is SEHNR and CDR2 is FQNEAQ (reference sequence). Trimming left V 3 bases short and J 7 bases short, with 12 bases between. This chain joins TRBV7-9 and TRBJ1-4; D may be TRBD1 (6 bases). This specimen consisted of PBMCs from the stem cell graft donor, obtained from the stem cell graft. This clonotype was sampled from a human donor who donated a stem cell graft to a child with SCID. The CDR3 DNA reads TGTGCCAGCAGCTTCAGGGGAACAGTTGAAAAACTGTTTTTT. Translated, it gives CASSFRGTVEKLFF. Full variable domain (remainder filled in from reference TRBV7-9 and TRBJ1-4): DTGVSQNPRHKITKRGQNVTFRCDPISEHNRLYWYRQTLGQGPEFLTYFQNEAQLEKSRLLSDRFSAERPKGSFSTLEIQRTEQGDSAMYLCASSFRGTVEKLFFGSGTQLSVL.